Detailed here is one T cell receptor (beta chain). No antigen is known for it. Using immunoSEQ multiplex PCR, the repertoire was profiled, and TCRdb retains in-frame clones only, with some absent. The repertoire holds fewer than 2.5 million clones, 93% seen once, with 0.36% in the top ten. The data were taken from a study of shared clonotypes between healthy human individuals. Broader study findings: Sequencing of the sorted subsets was shown by rarefaction to be incomplete despite large depth.

CD4+ cells were split into CD45RA+ naive and CD45RA-negative memory subsets. CDR3 size: 16 residues. From germline, CDR1 is SGHRS and CDR2 YFSETQ. V was shortened by 2 bases and J by 1 base, with 15 bases between the two germline ends. Sequencing input: naive CD4+ T cells from PBMCs. The subset is: CD45RA+ positively selected. The source is a man aged 18 to 29 in good health. Some clones in this sample may be carry-over from other donors' samples. This chain uses TRBV5-1 with TRBJ1-1; no reliable D call. The CDR3 is CASSFLPSFGNTEAFF. The CDR3 region has the DNA TGCGCCAGCAGCTTCCTACCATCTTTTGGGAACACTGAAGCTTTCTTT.